A selection of T cell receptor beta chains follows, all from one sample in a study of blood T cell repertoires in COVID-19. The protocol was immunoSEQ multiplex PCR, while the TCRdb copy is restricted to in-frame clones and leaves out a portion. The repertoire includes some 190,000 clones, about four fifths of them detected once, and approximately 11% sits in the top ten. Sequencing input: peripheral blood. These receptors were collected from a woman aged 40 to 55 with COVID-19, enrolled during active disease. CDR3s include the opening cysteine and the closing phenylalanine or tryptophan. A D gene is named only where the DNA matches it firmly. Rows give clone size only sometimes, using once, few, many, or a class for an expanded clone.

v_call	clone_size	d_call	j_call	cdr3_aa	cdr3_nt
TRBV5-6	once	TRBD1	TRBJ2-1	CASKRDRVNNEQFF	TGTGCCAGCAAGAGGGACAGGGTCAACAATGAGCAGTTCTTC
TRBV9	.	.	TRBJ2-5	CASSGRGSGQETQYF	TGTGCCAGCAGCGGGCGAGGTAGCGGCCAAGAGACCCAGTACTTC
TRBV7-9	.	TRBD1	TRBJ1-2	CASSHTGAKGYTF	TGTGCCAGCAGCCACACAGGGGCTAAGGGCTACACCTTC
TRBV6-5	.	.	TRBJ2-1	CASPRLVPGEQFF	TGTGCCAGCCCTAGGCTAGTACCGGGTGAGCAGTTCTTC
TRBV10-3	.	TRBD1	TRBJ1-2	CAISSSGTGGSYGYTF	TGTGCCATCAGCTCCTCCGGGACAGGGGGGTCCTATGGCTACACCTTC
TRBV6-6	.	TRBD1	TRBJ1-5	CASSWDSYSNQPQHF	TGTGCCAGCAGTTGGGACAGTTATAGCAATCAGCCCCAGCATTTT
TRBV6-5	.	TRBD1	TRBJ1-1	CASRPGTALGAFF	TGTGCCAGCAGGCCCGGGACAGCACTCGGGGCTTTCTTT
TRBV27	.	.	TRBJ1-5	CASSEGVGQPQHF	TGTGCCAGCAGTGAGGGGGTAGGTCAGCCCCAGCATTTT
TRBV24-1	.	TRBD1	TRBJ2-2	CATSDPPGTGKGSGELFF	TGTGCCACCAGTGATCCCCCAGGGACAGGGAAAGGATCCGGGGAGCTGTTTTTT
TRBV7-2	.	.	TRBJ2-2	CATLSPTVTAGELFF	TGTGCCACCCTCTCCCCAACGGTGACTGCCGGGGAGCTGTTTTTT
TRBV5-6	once	.	TRBJ2-1	CASSLEEGGGTYNEQFF	TGTGCCAGCAGCTTGGAGGAGGGAGGGGGGACCTACAATGAGCAGTTCTTC
TRBV19	.	.	TRBJ1-2	CASSIGIGGYTF	TGTGCCAGTAGTATCGGTATTGGTGGCTACACCTTC
TRBV5-4	.	.	TRBJ2-3	CASSLGHTDTQYF	TGTGCCAGCAGCTTGGGTCACACAGATACGCAGTATTTT
TRBV18	.	.	TRBJ1-1	CASSPQTEAFF	TGTGCCAGCTCACCTCAGACTGAAGCTTTCTTT
TRBV11-3	.	.	TRBJ2-3	CASSLSGGTDTQYF	TGTGCCAGCAGCTTATCCGGGGGCACAGATACGCAGTATTTT
TRBV15	.	.	TRBJ2-1	CATSWGDSSEQFF	TGTGCCACGAGTTGGGGGGACTCCAGTGAGCAGTTCTTC
TRBV19	.	.	TRBJ1-3	CASSIVRSPGNTIYF	TGTGCCAGTAGTATCGTCAGATCTCCTGGAAACACCATATATTTT
TRBV3-1/TRBV3-2	.	.	TRBJ1-6	CASSPRGAVNSPLHF	TGTGCCAGCAGCCCCCGGGGGGCTGTTAATTCACCCCTCCACTTT
TRBV19	.	TRBD1	TRBJ2-3	CASSISGGITDTQYF	TGTGCCAGTAGTATTTCAGGGGGCATCACAGATACGCAGTATTTT
TRBV19	.	.	TRBJ2-1	CASRRTSSYNEQFF	TGTGCCAGTCGACGGACTTCCTCCTACAATGAGCAGTTCTTC
TRBV3-1/TRBV3-2	.	.	TRBJ2-3	CASSQSGLGADTQYF	TGTGCCAGCAGCCAAAGCGGGTTGGGGGCAGATACGCAGTATTTT
TRBV5-4	.	TRBD2	TRBJ2-3	CASSGTNTDTQYF	TGTGCCAGCAGCGGGACTAATACAGATACGCAGTATTTT
TRBV29-1	.	.	TRBJ2-1	CSVVLPHYEQFF	TGCAGCGTTGTGCTTCCCCACTATGAGCAGTTCTTC
TRBV7-9	.	TRBD2	TRBJ2-2	CASSAVRGLVFTGELFF	TGTGCCAGCAGCGCAGTAAGAGGACTAGTGTTTACCGGGGAGCTGTTTTTT
TRBV30	.	.	TRBJ1-3	CACNPGKHHIF	TGTGCCTGTAACCCAGGGAAACACCATATATTT
TRBV7-3	.	.	TRBJ2-1	CASSLLLTGSYNEQFF	TGTGCCAGCAGCTTATTACTAACCGGCTCCTACAATGAGCAGTTCTTC
TRBV6-2/TRBV6-3	.	.	TRBJ1-5	CASSYVGISNQPQHF	TGTGCCAGCAGTTACGTCGGGATTAGCAATCAGCCCCAGCATTTT
TRBV20-1	.	TRBD2	TRBJ2-3	CSASRWGGGTDTQYF	TGCAGTGCTAGTCGATGGGGGGGAGGGACAGATACGCAGTATTTT
TRBV6-2/TRBV6-3	.	.	TRBJ1-2	CASSSGYGYTF	TGTGCCAGCAGTTCAGGCTATGGCTACACCTTC
TRBV7-8	.	.	TRBJ1-1	CASSLVGGSISDTEAFF	TGTGCCAGCAGCTTAGTGGGGGGAAGCATTTCGGACACTGAAGCTTTCTTT
TRBV30	.	.	TRBJ2-7	CASLNPGPEQYF	TGTGCCTCATTAAACCCAGGGCCCGAGCAGTACTTC
TRBV28	.	.	TRBJ1-1	CASRLTARPEAFF	TGTGCCAGCAGACTTACGGCTAGGCCCGAAGCTTTCTTT
TRBV30	.	.	TRBJ1-2	CAWRSQGNYGYTF	TGTGCCTGGAGGTCACAGGGCAACTATGGCTACACCTTC
TRBV20-1	.	.	TRBJ2-1	CSVPSRREQFF	TGCAGTGTCCCATCGCGCCGCGAGCAGTTCTTC
TRBV14	.	.	TRBJ2-2	CASSQEMRNTGELFF	TGTGCCAGCAGCCAAGAGATGAGGAACACCGGGGAGCTGTTTTTT
TRBV18	.	TRBD1	TRBJ1-1	CASSPPGGRGSEAFF	TGTGCCAGCTCACCCCCAGGGGGCAGGGGGTCTGAAGCTTTCTTT
TRBV7-9	.	TRBD2	TRBJ2-1	CASSLGASGPYNEQFF	TGTGCCAGCAGCTTAGGGGCTAGCGGGCCCTACAATGAGCAGTTCTTC